This TCR beta chain was sequenced in a study of blood T cell repertoires in COVID-19. Study at large: COVID-19 samples collected from the United States, Italy and Spain covered acute and convalescent phases. From T cells, B-cell-depleted T cells, or PBMCs came the material, which was cDNA or gDNA.

The CDR3 covers 14 residues. Germline-derived CDR1 and CDR2 are MGHRA and YSYEKL. V lost 5 bases and J 1 base, leaving 9 bases between the germline ends. In this sample, this clone turned up once. In the original analysis: Reference gene primer amplification yielded estimated nucleated cell counts. Clones were read by immunoSEQ multiplex PCR, and TCRdb kept only the in-frame ones, dropping some. That table gives V, J and clone size, and the DNA gave D and trimming. The profile shows around 200,000 clones, about 88% of them singletons. The TCR originated in a woman aged 80 or over in a cohort sampled during active or convalescent COVID-19. The specimen was peripheral blood. The genes are TRBV4-1 and TRBJ2-4; D not certain. The CDR3 bases are TGCGCCAGCAGCTCTCCGGTGGCCAAAAACATTCAGTACTTC. Protein sequence: CASSSPVAKNIQYF.